The 23 T cell receptor beta chains given below trace back to one sample, sequenced in a study of type 1 and type 2 diabetes patients. PCR was run on genomic DNA. Amplification of the beta chain CDR3 used 30 forward and 13 reverse multiplex primers. One entry per CDR3 protein results from TCRdb running MiXCR on the multiplex PCR reads. The sample holds 250,000 to 300,000 distinct CDR3 sequences, roughly 50% seen once. The sample taken for sequencing was peripheral blood mononuclear cells (PBMCs). Receptors were obtained from a man younger than 35 with type 2 diabetes.

Of note for this clonotype: It may be a read error: a sequence one base away is much more abundant. This chain uses TRBV13 with TRBJ2-5; D unresolved. The CDR3 length is 15 residues. Deletions cut 6 bases from V and 2 bases from J, with 16 bases between. Germline values: CDR1 PRHDT, CDR2 FYEKMQ (reference sequence). The CDR3 region has the DNA TGTGCCAGCAGTGGTGGCCGACATGCACAAGAGACCCAGTACTTC. The encoded protein is CASSGGRHAQETQYF.

The chain links TRBV5-1 to TRBJ2-3, with a possible D match to TRBD1 (5 bases). V shed 6 bases and J shed 3 bases, with 14 bases lying between them. Germline CDR1 SGHRS, CDR2 YFSETQ. The CDR3 runs to 14 residues. The CDR3 sequence is CASTIRQGTDTQYF. The CDR3 bases are TGCGCCAGCACCATAAGGCAGGGAACAGATACGCAGTATTTT.

This clonotype was observed a few times. The chain employs TRBV27 and TRBJ2-1; 13 bases agree with TRBD2. The V segment lost 8 bases and the J segment 3 bases; nucleotides outside the gene matches: 13. CDR1 MNHEY and CDR2 SMNVEV come from the germline V gene (reference sequence). The CDR3 extends over 18 amino acids. The CDR3 DNA follows: TGTGCCAGCTCGCAGCAACTAGCGGGAGGGCCGGGCTACAATGAGCAGTTCTTC. Amino acid sequence: CASSQQLAGGPGYNEQFF.

This clonotype appeared many times. The rearrangement links TRBV30 to TRBJ2-7; D call uncertain. V was clipped by 4 bases and J by 5 bases, with 12 bases between them. Germline CDR1 reads GTSNPN; CDR2 reads SVGIG (reference sequence). CDR3 length: 12 residues. The CDR3 loop reads CAWNLVPHEQYF. The CDR3 DNA sequence: TGTGCCTGGAATCTTGTCCCCCACGAGCAGTACTTC.

The chain joins TRBV6-6 to TRBJ2-2; D not resolved. Germline loops: CDR1 MNHNY, CDR2 SVGAGI (reference sequence). The CDR3 loop spans 16 amino acids. Trimming pared 0 bases from V and 1 base from J, leaving 9 bases between. DNA of the CDR3: TGTGCCAGCAGTTACTCGAAATACTTGAACACCGGGGAGCTGTTTTTT. It yields the protein CASSYSKYLNTGELFF.

This clonotype was counted between two and nine times. The chain is built from TRBV6-5 and TRBJ1-1; TRBD1 is a possible D gene (5 bases). CDR1 and CDR2 (germline): MNHEY, SVGAGI. CDR3 length equals 14 residues. V was clipped by 4 bases and J by 7 bases, with 16 bases between them. The CDR3 protein is CASSFGLGRGEAFF. The CDR3 DNA sequence: TGTGCCAGCAGTTTTGGTCTTGGTAGGGGTGAAGCTTTCTTT.

This clonotype occurred a few times. The chain is built from TRBV7-2 and TRBJ2-7; D might be TRBD1 (5 bases). In germline, CDR1 is SGHTA, CDR2 FQGNSA. CDR3 length equals 15 residues. The V gene lost 4 bases and the J gene lost 1 base, with 14 bases spanning the gap. The CDR3 sequence is CASSSAVDISYEQYF. CDR3 DNA: TGTGCCAGCAGCTCAGCTGTGGACATATCCTACGAGCAGTACTTC.

The chain employs TRBV20-1 and TRBJ2-7; D is unclear. The CDR3 sequence is 15 residues long. CDR1 and CDR2 (germline): DFQATT, SNEGSKA (reference sequence). The ends were cut back, 0 bases at V and 8 bases at J, with 20 bases in the middle. CDR3 sequence reads: CSARDSVLSLRQQYF. CDR3 coding DNA: TGCAGTGCTAGAGATTCGGTCCTAAGCCTACGACAGCAGTACTTC.

About this clonotype: The junction and the germline gene differ at one end; a read error may be behind it. The J gene is TRBJ1-2, the V gene TRBV2; D gene ambiguous. In germline, CDR1 is SNHLY, CDR2 FYNNEI. The CDR3 covers 14 residues. The CDR3 sequence is CAGSEGVGYYGYTF. The CDR3 nucleotides are TGTGCCGGCAGTGAAGGAGTAGGCTACTATGGCTACACCTTC. The full variable domain, with the rest looked up from reference TRBV2 and TRBJ1-2, is EPEVTQTPSHQVTQMGQEVILRCVPISNHLYFYWYRQILGQKVEFLVSFYNNEISEKSEIFDDQFSVERPDGSNFTLKIRSTKLEDSAMYFCAGSEGVGYYGYTFGSGTRLTVV.

V usage is TRBV19 and J usage is TRBJ1-1; TRBD1 aligns across 7 bases. The trim removed 6 bases at V and 2 bases at J, leaving 9 bases unmatched. The CDR3 runs 15 residues. The germline V gene encodes CDR1 LNHDA and CDR2 SQIVND (reference sequence). CDR3 nucleotides: TGTGCCAGTAGGAACCCCGGGACAGTTAACACTGAAGCTTTCTTT. Its protein is CASRNPGTVNTEAFF.

The chain links TRBV2 to TRBJ2-2; the D is unclear. V lost 4 bases and J lost 7, with 22 bases in between. CDR3 length equals 17 residues. Per the germline V gene, CDR1 is SNHLY and CDR2 is FYNNEI. The CDR3 here is CASSVGSHSNNLGELFF. DNA for the CDR3: TGTGCCAGCAGTGTTGGCAGCCATTCGAACAACCTCGGGGAGCTGTTTTTT.

This clonotype has a handful of counts. The rearrangement joins TRBV6-5 to TRBJ2-7; 9 bases align to TRBD1. Germline CDR1 and CDR2: MNHEY and SVGAGI. The CDR3 runs 14 residues. Trimming at V came to 0 bases and at J to 6 bases, leaving 3 bases not matched to a gene. The CDR3 nucleotides are TGTGCCAGCAGTTACTCGGGACAGGGATCCGAGCAGTACTTC. It codes for CASSYSGQGSEQYF.

This clonotype has a single count. The chain joins TRBV6-5 to TRBJ1-6; TRBD1 is a possible D gene (6 bases). The CDR3 runs to 17 residues. The germline V gene has CDR1 MNHEY and CDR2 SVGAGI. V was trimmed by 0 bases and J by 13 bases, leaving 22 bases between them. The CDR3 loop reads CASSYSRGDSRVHPLHF. In DNA form, the CDR3 reads TGTGCCAGCAGTTACTCGAGGGGGGACTCTCGAGTTCACCCCCTCCACTTT.

The rearrangement links TRBV7-8 to TRBJ2-1, with TRBD2 identical over 15 bases. V was clipped by 1 base and J by 7 bases; unmatched bases: 14. The CDR3 is 20 residues long. CDR1 and CDR2 (germline): SGHVS, FQNEAQ. For the CDR3, the DNA is TGTGCCAGCAGCTTAGTACGATCTGGGACTAGCGGGGGGTCTAGGAATGAGCAGTTCTTC. Its protein is CASSLVRSGTSGGSRNEQFF.

The table lists this clonotype with a count of one. An end of the junction does not agree with germline; a read error may underlie this. This rearrangement joins TRBV7-2 to TRBJ1-1, with TRBD1 matching over 8 bases. This CDR3 is built from 14 residues. Per the germline V gene, CDR1 is SGHTA and CDR2 is FQGNSA. CDR3 residues: CVSIPDRVYPEAFF. CDR3 coding DNA: TGTGTCAGCATCCCGGACAGGGTGTACCCTGAAGCTTTCTTT.

The J gene is TRBJ1-6, the V gene TRBV25-1; 7 bases agree with TRBD1. V was pared by 2 bases and J by 6 bases, with 10 bases of the junction left unmatched. Germline CDR1 is MGHDK and CDR2 is SYGVNS. The CDR3 consists of 17 residues. As DNA, the CDR3 is TGTGCCAGCAGTGAACTAGGACAGGCCGCGAGTAATTCACCCCTCCACTTT. This translates into CASSELGQAASNSPLHF.

This clonotype was detected only a few times. The chain recombines TRBV15 with TRBJ1-1; D is undetermined. The CDR3 consists of 13 residues. V was pared by 8 bases and J by 3 bases, with 13 bases between. The germline V gene has CDR1 LNHNV and CDR2 YYDKDF (reference sequence). DNA of the CDR3: TGTGCCACCTATACGCCGGAGGACACTGAAGCTTTCTTT. Residues: CATYTPEDTEAFF.

This clonotype was detected a few times. The rearrangement links TRBV2 to TRBJ2-2; TRBD1 matches at 9 bases. The germline V gene encodes CDR1 SNHLY and CDR2 FYNNEI. The CDR3 is made up of 15 amino acids. Unmatched junction bases numbered 7, after V lost 6 bases and J lost 5 bases. DNA for the CDR3: TGTGCCAGCAGCAAAGAAGGGACAGGGACCGGGGAGCTGTTTTTT. Translation gives CASSKEGTGTGELFF.

This clonotype was seen only a few times. The V gene is TRBV6-2 or TRBV6-3, the J gene TRBJ2-5, with D perhaps matching TRBD1 (5 bases). Germline values: CDR1 MNHEY, CDR2 SVGEGT. The V and J ends lost 0 bases and 2 bases respectively, with 10 bases between them. This CDR3 comprises 15 residues. The CDR3 nucleotides read TGTGCCAGCAGTTACTCAGGGGTTCGGCAAGAGACCCAGTACTTC. Encoded protein: CASSYSGVRQETQYF.

To note about this clonotype: A much more abundant neighbour one base away suggests this may be a read error. This chain uses TRBV10-3 with TRBJ2-7; D remains unclear. Trimming cost V 10 bases and J 5 bases, with 12 bases left between them. CDR3 length equals 11 residues. The germline V gene encodes CDR1 ENHRY and CDR2 SYGVKD. The DNA for the CDR3 is TGTGCCACTGGGCTCACCCACGAGCAGTACTTC. It specifies CATGLTHEQYF.

This rearrangement joins TRBV27 to TRBJ2-5; a weak D match, TRBD2 (6 bases). Trimming removed 5 bases at V and 1 base at J, with 11 bases between. The CDR3 runs 14 residues. Germline values: CDR1 MNHEY, CDR2 SMNVEV (reference sequence). The CDR3, as DNA: TGTGCCAGCAGTCGGCGGGATCTCCAAGAGACCCAGTACTTC. Protein product: CASSRRDLQETQYF.

J is TRBJ2-7 and V is TRBV28; D unresolved. Trimming stripped 0 bases from V and 1 base from J, with 10 bases between. Germline V gene sequence: CDR1 MDHEN, CDR2 SYDVKM. The CDR3 is made up of 15 amino acids. The chain's CDR3 is CASSLWAIGSYEQYF. The DNA for the CDR3 is TGTGCCAGCAGTTTATGGGCTATAGGGTCCTACGAGCAGTACTTC. The full variable domain, its missing parts supplied by reference TRBV28 and TRBJ2-7, is DVKVTQSSRYLVKRTGEKVFLECVQDMDHENMFWYRQDPGLGLRLIYFSYDVKMKEKGDIPEGYSVSREKKERFSLILESASTNQTSMYLCASSLWAIGSYEQYFGPGTRLTVT.

CDR3 DNA: TGTGCCAGCAGATCACCGGCTGAAGCTTTCTTT. The encoded protein is CASRSPAEAFF. The rearrangement joins TRBV7-9 to TRBJ1-1; D is uncertain. Trimming cost V 6 bases and J 6 bases, with 8 bases left between them. CDR1 and CDR2 from the germline V gene are SEHNR and FQNEAQ (reference sequence). This CDR3 region has 11 residues.